This entry lists 30 T cell receptor beta chains sequenced from one sample in a study of T cell clones after liver transplantation. Using immunoSEQ multiplex PCR, the repertoire was profiled, and TCRdb retains in-frame clones only, with some absent. The repertoire holds about 120,000 clones, with about nine tenths as singletons. Material: CD4+ T cells from blood, obtained 12 months after liver transplant. The receptors stem from a human patient who received a liver transplant. Some T cells may be graft donor cells.

This clone was counted a single time. CDR3 sequence (DNA): TGCACCAGCAGCCCGCGAGCGTACGAGCAGTACTTC. This encodes CTSSPRAYEQYF. The chain uses TRBV1 and TRBJ2-7; no DNA check was done on the table's D call, TRBD2. TRBV1 is flagged as a pseudogene. This CDR3 contains 12 residues.

The gene calls are TRBV5-1 and TRBJ1-2, with 8 bases fitting TRBD1. This CDR3 has 14 residues. The V gene end was trimmed by 4 bases and the J gene end by 0 bases; junction bases not matched to a gene: 2. Germline CDR1 is SGHRS and CDR2 is YFSETQ. CDR3 sequence: CASSQDRANYGYTF. In DNA, the CDR3 is TGCGCCAGCAGCCAGGACAGGGCTAACTATGGCTACACCTTC. Combining the CDR3 with reference TRBV5-1 and TRBJ1-2 gives the whole variable domain KAGVTQTPRYLIKTRGQQVTLSCSPISGHRSVSWYQQTPGQGLQFLFEYFSETQRNKGNFPGRFSGRQFSNSRSEMNVSTLELGDSALYLCASSQDRANYGYTFGSGTRLTVV.

This chain joins TRBV7-2 and TRBJ2-7, with TRBD2 matching over 7 bases. Germline V gene data show CDR1 as SGHTA and CDR2 as FQGNSA. J gave up 3 bases and V 5 bases, and 7 bases lay outside the gene matches. The length of the CDR3 is 14 residues. The CDR3 DNA reads TGTGCCAGCAGCCGAGAGCGGGATCGCTACGAGCAGTACTTC. It is translated as CASSRERDRYEQYF.

V is TRBV18 and J is TRBJ1-2; D may be TRBD1 (6 bases). Looked up from germline, CDR1 is KGHSH and CDR2 is LQKENI. CDR3 length: 15 residues. The germline V and J ends were trimmed by 3 bases and 8 bases, with 19 bases remaining between them. CDR3 nucleotides: TGTGCCAGCTCACCTACTTCCGAGGGGGGCGACGGCTACACCTTC. This encodes CASSPTSEGGDGYTF.

The rearrangement joins TRBV4-2 to TRBJ2-1, with TRBD1 identical over 9 bases. CDR3 size: 15 residues. Germline loops: CDR1 LGHNA, CDR2 YNFKEQ. The J segment lost 12 bases and the V segment lost 3 bases, leaving 12 bases of the junction unmatched. CDR3 sequence reads: CASSQSRDRDRGQFF. The CDR3 DNA is TGTGCCAGCAGCCAGTCCCGGGACAGGGATCGGGGGCAGTTCTTC.

The chain couples TRBV5-1 to TRBJ1-1; D is unclear. The CDR3 length is 13 residues. Germline values: CDR1 SGHRS, CDR2 YFSETQ. Trimming cost V 1 base and J 2 bases, with 6 bases left between them. As DNA, the CDR3 is TGCGCCAGCAGCTTGAGCAGAAACACTGAAGCTTTCTTT. It yields the protein CASSLSRNTEAFF.

This clone was seen once. This sequence joins TRBV12-5 and TRBJ2-5, with 8 positions matching TRBD1. This CDR3 contains 16 residues. CDR1 is LGHNT, CDR2 FRNRAP, per germline. V trimming: 1 base; J trimming: 4 bases; junction bases outside the gene matches: 8. The chain's CDR3 is CASGLDSDRVVETQYF. Here the CDR3 DNA reads TGTGCTAGTGGTTTGGACTCGGACAGGGTGGTAGAGACCCAGTACTTC.

Only a few counts were recorded for this clone. The chain is built from TRBV20-1 and TRBJ1-1; D gene ambiguous. With 3 bases removed from V and 8 bases from J, the gap between germline ends came to 7 bases. This CDR3 is built from 10 residues. CDR1 and CDR2 (germline): DFQATT, SNEGSKA (reference sequence). The CDR3 DNA follows: TGCAGTGCTAGTTCGGGAGAAGCTTTCTTT. Protein product: CSASSGEAFF.

The gene calls are TRBV28 and TRBJ1-1; D might be TRBD1 (6 bases). Trimming took off 2 bases at V and 5 bases at J, with 15 bases between the two ends. The CDR3 is made up of 15 amino acids. From germline, CDR1 is MDHEN and CDR2 SYDVKM. The CDR3 loop reads CASSLPGARRTEAFF. The DNA for the CDR3 is TGTGCCAGCAGTTTACCGGGGGCAAGAAGGACTGAAGCTTTCTTT.

The V and J genes are TRBV2 and TRBJ2-7; 8 bases fit TRBD2. Germline CDR1 SNHLY, CDR2 FYNNEI. The J segment lost 7 bases and the V segment lost 3 bases, leaving 5 bases of the junction unmatched. This CDR3 comprises 13 residues. CDR3 in amino acids: CASSDRAGGEQYF. CDR3 nucleotides: TGTGCCAGCAGTGATCGGGCGGGGGGAGAGCAGTACTTC.

In its sample, this clone was seen a few times. The chain couples TRBV5-1 to TRBJ2-1; TRBD2 agrees at 15 bases. The junction had 11 bases not matched to a gene; V was cut back by 4 bases and J by 6 bases. The V gene's germline CDR1 is SGHRS and CDR2 YFSETQ. The length of the CDR3 is 18 residues. The CDR3 spells CASSPTSGTSGRSNEQFF. CDR3 nucleotides: TGCGCCAGCAGCCCAACTTCCGGGACTAGCGGGAGGTCCAATGAGCAGTTCTTC.

J is TRBJ1-2 and V is TRBV5-6; the D gene is possibly TRBD1 (6 bases). This CDR3 contains 15 residues. V was cut by 3 bases and J by 2 bases, with 14 bases left in between. From germline, CDR1 is SGHDT and CDR2 YYEEEE. In nucleotides, the CDR3 is TGTGCCAGCAGCTCCCGGGACACCTTAAACTATGGCTACACCTTC. Translating it yields CASSSRDTLNYGYTF. The full variable domain, rest sourced from reference TRBV5-6 and TRBJ1-2, is DAGVTQSPTHLIKTRGQQVTLRCSPKSGHDTVSWYQQALGQGPQFIFQYYEEEERQRGNFPDRFSGHQFPNYSSELNVNALLLGDSALYLCASSSRDTLNYGYTFGSGTRLTVV.

This chain joins TRBV11-2 and TRBJ2-1; TRBD2 is a possible D gene (5 bases). Germline CDR1 SGHAT, CDR2 FQNNGV. V lost 10 bases, J lost 0 bases, and 13 bases lay in between. CDR3 length: 14 residues. This chain's CDR3 is CATGQDSSYNEQFF. The CDR3 DNA follows: TGTGCCACCGGCCAGGACTCCTCCTACAATGAGCAGTTCTTC.

The rearrangement joins TRBV6-1 to TRBJ2-3; TRBD2 is a possible D gene (5 bases). The V and J ends lost 6 bases and 4 bases respectively, with 17 bases between them. The CDR3 is made up of 15 amino acids. Germline loops: CDR1 MNHNS, CDR2 SASEGT. In DNA form, the CDR3 reads TGTGCCAGCAGATTGACCCCGGGGATGGCAGATACGCAGTATTTT. It specifies CASRLTPGMADTQYF.

This clone was counted a single time. The rearrangement joins TRBV5-6 to TRBJ2-2, with D maybe TRBD2 (6 bases). V lost 0 bases to trimming and J lost 0 bases, with 9 bases between them. This CDR3 has 16 amino acids. Looked up from germline, CDR1 is SGHDT and CDR2 is YYEEEE. The CDR3 is CASSLVRGTNTGELFF. In DNA, the CDR3 is TGTGCCAGCAGCTTGGTTCGCGGGACGAACACCGGGGAGCTGTTTTTT.

The chain carries TRBV11-2 and TRBJ2-3, with D possibly matching TRBD2 (5 bases). The CDR3 loop spans 13 amino acids. Germline V gives CDR1 SGHAT, CDR2 FQNNGV. V shed 5 bases and J shed 6 bases, with 12 bases lying between them. In DNA form, the CDR3 reads TGTGCCAGCAGCGCGGACCGGGATGATACGCAGTATTTT. Translated, it gives CASSADRDDTQYF. Based on the CDR3 plus reference TRBV11-2 and TRBJ2-3, the full variable domain is EAGVAQSPRYKIIEKRQSVAFWCNPISGHATLYWYQQILGQGPKLLIQFQNNGVVDDSQLPKDRFSAERLKGVDSTLKIQPAKLEDSAVYLCASSADRDDTQYFGPGTRLTVL.

V usage is TRBV19 and J usage is TRBJ1-2; D not certain. V dropped 3 bases and J dropped 2 bases, with 16 bases sitting between them. Germline CDR1 LNHDA, CDR2 SQIVND (reference sequence). The CDR3 is made up of 16 amino acids. DNA of the CDR3: TGTGCCAGTAGTATGAGTTTCCCGGGTAGGAACTATGGCTACACCTTC. Protein product: CASSMSFPGRNYGYTF.

The J gene is TRBJ1-1, the V gene TRBV11-2; D unclear. CDR1 and CDR2 from the germline V gene are SGHAT and FQNNGV. Trimming removed 5 bases at V and 5 bases at J, with 12 bases between. CDR3 size: 13 residues. The CDR3 sequence is CASSPGLETEAFF. The CDR3 nucleotides read TGTGCCAGCAGCCCCGGCCTTGAAACTGAAGCTTTCTTT.

With respect to this clone: Other DNA variants within this sample encode the same CDR3. V is TRBV7-8 and J is TRBJ1-5; TRBD1 is a possible D gene (5 bases). Trimming stripped 3 bases from V and 5 bases from J, with 8 bases between. The CDR3 has 13 amino acids. The germline V gene has CDR1 SGHVS and CDR2 FQNEAQ. The CDR3 DNA reads as TGTGCCAGCAGCTTGGGGCGGGATCAGCCCCAGCATTTT. It codes for CASSLGRDQPQHF.

The gene calls are TRBV27 and TRBJ2-4; TRBD1 matches 8 bases. Per the germline V gene, CDR1 is MNHEY and CDR2 is SMNVEV (reference sequence). The CDR3 has 15 amino acids. Germline trimming cut 3 bases from V and 0 bases from J; bases unmatched to any gene: 1. As DNA, the CDR3 is TGTGCCAGCAGTTTGGACAGGGCAGCCAAAAACATTCAGTACTTC. It is translated as CASSLDRAAKNIQYF.

In regard to this clone: A read error may account for a junction end that differs from germline. The gene calls are TRBV6-5 and TRBJ2-1, with TRBD2 matching over 8 bases. Germline V CDR1 and CDR2: MNHEY, SVGAGI. The CDR3 is made up of 16 amino acids. The CDR3: CASSNSRLGGGGEQFF. The CDR3 DNA reads TGTGCCAGCAGTAACTCGCGACTCGGGGGGGGAGGTGAGCAGTTCTTC.

The V and J genes are TRBV5-1 and TRBJ1-1, with D possibly matching TRBD1 (5 bases). V was shortened by 2 bases and J by 5 bases, with 16 bases between the two germline ends. This CDR3 has 15 residues. CDR1 SGHRS and CDR2 YFSETQ come from the germline V gene. CDR3 sequence: CASSFSREGGTEAFF. CDR3 bases: TGCGCCAGCAGCTTTTCCAGGGAGGGTGGAACTGAAGCTTTCTTT.

In this sample, this clone turned up once. The V and J genes are TRBV29-1 and TRBJ1-1, with TRBD1 matching 7 bases. CDR3 size: 13 residues. From germline, CDR1 is SQVTM and CDR2 ANQGSEA. The V segment lost 7 bases and the J segment 5 bases; nucleotides outside the gene matches: 10. This CDR3 reads CSAQQGRGTEAFF. CDR3 DNA: TGCAGCGCCCAGCAGGGCAGGGGGACTGAAGCTTTCTTT.

V usage is TRBV9 and J usage is TRBJ2-3, with D maybe TRBD2 (7 bases). The CDR3 has 14 residues. Germline V CDR1 and CDR2: SGDLS, YYNGEE. V lost 4 bases and J 5 bases, leaving 14 bases between the germline ends. CDR3 DNA sequence: TGTGCCAGCAGCCCCAGAGGGGGGGGAGATACGCAGTATTTT. This gives the protein CASSPRGGGDTQYF.

The chain uses TRBV5-1 and TRBJ2-1, with 7 bases matching TRBD2. Germline V CDR1 and CDR2: SGHRS, YFSETQ. With 4 bases clipped from V and 2 bases from J, the junction kept 6 bases outside the gene matches. The length of the CDR3 is 15 residues. CDR3 sequence (DNA): TGCGCCAGCAGCACGCCGGGACTACCCTACAATGAGCAGTTCTTC. Its translation: CASSTPGLPYNEQFF.

The V gene is TRBV5-6, the J gene TRBJ2-1; 10 bases line up with TRBD2. Looked up from germline, CDR1 is SGHDT and CDR2 is YYEEEE. The CDR3 is made up of 14 amino acids. V shed 0 bases, J shed 8 bases, and the junction held 2 bases outside the gene matches. The CDR3 bases are TGTGCCAGCAGCTTGGGGGGGACTAGCGATGAGCAGTTCTTC. Translated, it gives CASSLGGTSDEQFF.

V gene TRBV5-4 combines with J gene TRBJ1-5; 9 bases line up with TRBD1. Per the germline V gene, CDR1 is SGHNT and CDR2 is YYREEE (reference sequence). The CDR3 sequence is 16 residues long. The V gene end was trimmed by 0 bases and the J gene end by 3 bases; junction bases not matched to a gene: 4. The CDR3 DNA is TGTGCCAGCAGCTTGGGGGGGACAGGGAACAATCAGCCCCAGCATTTT. Encoded protein: CASSLGGTGNNQPQHF.

The CDR3 DNA reads TGTGCCAGCAGCTTAGATGGGGCGGGAAACTATGGCTACACCTTC. Translating gives CASSLDGAGNYGYTF. V gene TRBV7-2 combines with J gene TRBJ1-2, with a weak D call TRBD1 (5 bases). The CDR3 runs 15 residues. Germline V gene data show CDR1 as SGHTA and CDR2 as FQGNSA. Between the trimmed V and J ends, which lost 1 base and 2 bases, there was a span of 11 bases.

The chain has TRBV5-6 and TRBJ2-1; 10 bases are shared with TRBD1. From germline, CDR1 is SGHDT and CDR2 YYEEEE. There are 15 residues in the CDR3. The V and J ends lost 2 bases and 3 bases, in that order; junction bases with no gene match: 2. The CDR3 reads CASSLGTGVYNEQFF. The DNA for the CDR3 is TGTGCCAGCAGCTTAGGGACAGGGGTCTACAATGAGCAGTTCTTC.

The chain has TRBV7-7 and TRBJ2-5; TRBD2 aligns across 11 bases. The CDR3 length is 15 residues. CDR1 is SSHAT, CDR2 FNYEAQ, per germline (reference sequence). The V and J ends lost 3 bases and 4 bases, in that order; junction bases with no gene match: 4. The CDR3 loop is CASSLSGLAGETQYF. The DNA for the CDR3 is TGTGCCAGCAGCTTGTCCGGACTAGCGGGAGAGACCCAGTACTTC. Based on the CDR3 plus reference TRBV7-7 and TRBJ2-5, the full variable domain is GAGVSQSPRYKVTKRGQDVTLRCDPISSHATLYWYQQALGQGPEFLTYFNYEAQPDKSGLPSDRFSAERPEGSISTLTIQRTEQRDSAMYRCASSLSGLAGETQYFGPGTRLLVL.